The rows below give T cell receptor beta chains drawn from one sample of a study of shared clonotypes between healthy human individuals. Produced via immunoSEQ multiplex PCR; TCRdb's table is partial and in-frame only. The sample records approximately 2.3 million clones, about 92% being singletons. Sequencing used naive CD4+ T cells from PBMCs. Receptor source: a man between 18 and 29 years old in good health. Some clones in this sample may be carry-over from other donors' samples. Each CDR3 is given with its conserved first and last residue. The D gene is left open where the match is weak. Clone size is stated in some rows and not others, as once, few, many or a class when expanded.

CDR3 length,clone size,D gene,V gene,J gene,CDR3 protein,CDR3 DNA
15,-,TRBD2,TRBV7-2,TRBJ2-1,CASSLRREGYNEQFF,TGTGCCAGCAGCTTACGGCGGGAGGGCTACAATGAGCAGTTCTTC
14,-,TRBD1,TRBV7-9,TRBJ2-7,CAIESGTGLYEQYF,TGTGCCATCGAATCAGGGACAGGGCTTTACGAGCAGTACTTC
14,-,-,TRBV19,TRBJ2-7,CASSIIGGPYEQYF,TGTGCCAGTAGTATAATCGGGGGCCCCTACGAGCAGTACTTC
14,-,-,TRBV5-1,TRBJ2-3,CASSLSSGTDTQYF,TGCGCCAGCAGCTTGTCCAGCGGCACAGATACGCAGTATTTT
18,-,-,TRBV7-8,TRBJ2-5,CASSLGPPGTAYQETQYF,TGTGCCAGCAGCTTAGGACCCCCCGGGACTGCGTACCAAGAGACCCAGTACTTC
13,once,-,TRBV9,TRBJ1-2,CASSAGAAYGYTF,TGTGCCAGCAGCGCAGGGGCGGCCTATGGCTACACCTTC
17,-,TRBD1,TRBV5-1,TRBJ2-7,CASSDTNSGQGKNEQYF,TGCGCCAGCAGCGATACGAATTCGGGACAGGGGAAGAATGAGCAGTACTTC
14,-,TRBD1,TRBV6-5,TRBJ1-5,CASRTGHGNQPQHF,TGTGCCAGCAGGACAGGGCATGGGAATCAGCCCCAGCATTTT
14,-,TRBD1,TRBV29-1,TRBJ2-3,CSVVRDRGSDTQYF,TGCAGCGTTGTCCGGGACAGGGGGTCGGATACGCAGTATTTT
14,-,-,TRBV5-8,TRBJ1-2,CASSLAARTYGYTF,TGTGCCAGCAGCTTGGCGGCACGCACCTATGGCTACACCTTC
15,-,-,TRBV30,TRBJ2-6,CAWSGGGSGANVLTF,TGTGCCTGGAGTGGGGGAGGATCTGGGGCCAACGTCCTGACTTTC
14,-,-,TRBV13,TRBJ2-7,CASSSQQGSGEQYF,TGTGCCAGCAGCTCCCAACAGGGTTCCGGGGAGCAGTACTTC
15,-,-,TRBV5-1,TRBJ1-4,CASSSTLRVDEKLFF,TGCGCCAGCAGCTCCACCTTGAGGGTAGACGAAAAACTGTTTTTT
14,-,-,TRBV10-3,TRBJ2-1,CAISSGRGENEQFF,TGTGCCATCTCCTCCGGGAGAGGTGAAAATGAGCAGTTCTTC
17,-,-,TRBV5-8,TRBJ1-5,CASRLPDGFFSNQPQHF,TGTGCCAGCCGCCTACCGGACGGCTTCTTTAGCAATCAGCCCCAGCATTTT
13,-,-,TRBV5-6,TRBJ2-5,CASSLWGGETQYF,TGTGCCAGCAGCTTATGGGGTGGGGAGACCCAGTACTTC
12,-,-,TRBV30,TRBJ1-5,CAWTKPPQPQHF,TGTGCCTGGACCAAACCCCCCCAGCCCCAGCATTTT
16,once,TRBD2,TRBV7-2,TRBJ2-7,CASSPGLAGSSYEQYF,TGTGCCAGCAGCCCCGGGCTAGCGGGCTCCTCCTACGAGCAGTACTTC
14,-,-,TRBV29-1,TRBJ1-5,CSVVTPGEKSAQHF,TGCAGCGTCGTTACCCCAGGGGAAAAGTCAGCCCAGCATTTT
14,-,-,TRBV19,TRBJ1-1,CASSIERRNTEAFF,TGTGCCAGTAGTATAGAACGGCGGAACACTGAAGCTTTCTTT
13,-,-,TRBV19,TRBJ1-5,CASRGGIGQPQHF,TGTGCCAGTAGAGGGGGTATCGGCCAGCCCCAGCATTTT
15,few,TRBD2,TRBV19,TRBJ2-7,CASSASPGLVAEQYF,TGTGCCAGTAGTGCGTCACCGGGACTAGTAGCCGAGCAGTACTTC
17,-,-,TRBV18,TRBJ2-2,CASSPPIGGEKTGELFF,TGTGCCAGCTCACCACCGATCGGGGGAGAGAAAACCGGGGAGCTGTTTTTT
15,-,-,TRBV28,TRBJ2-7,CASIPPQGSVSEQYF,TGTGCCAGCATCCCCCCCCAGGGGTCCGTCTCCGAGCAGTACTTC
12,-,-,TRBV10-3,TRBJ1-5,CAISEPYQPQHF,TGTGCCATCAGTGAGCCCTATCAGCCCCAGCATTTT
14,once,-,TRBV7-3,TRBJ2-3,CASSFSAGTDTQYF,TGTGCCAGCAGCTTTTCGGCAGGCACAGATACGCAGTATTTT
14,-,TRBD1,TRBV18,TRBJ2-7,CASSPSTGTAEQYF,TGTGCCAGCTCACCAAGCACGGGGACAGCCGAGCAGTACTTC
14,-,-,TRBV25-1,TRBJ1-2,CASSEPYPPYGYTF,TGTGCCAGCAGTGAACCCTATCCCCCCTATGGCTACACCTTC
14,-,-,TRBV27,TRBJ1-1,CASSSTGWTTEAFF,TGTGCCAGCAGTTCGACAGGATGGACCACTGAAGCTTTCTTT
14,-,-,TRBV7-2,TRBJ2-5,CASSLSGTQETQYF,TGTGCCAGCAGCTTAAGTGGGACACAAGAGACCCAGTACTTC
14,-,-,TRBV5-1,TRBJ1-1,CASSSQGGATEAFF,TGCGCCAGCAGCTCACAGGGTGGGGCCACTGAAGCTTTCTTT
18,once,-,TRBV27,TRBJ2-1,CASSLGAPGLSSYNEQFF,TGTGCCAGCAGTTTGGGGGCCCCGGGTTTGAGCTCCTACAATGAGCAGTTCTTC
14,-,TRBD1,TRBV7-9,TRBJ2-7,CASSSDRGPYEQYF,TGTGCCAGCAGCTCGGACAGGGGACCCTACGAGCAGTACTTC
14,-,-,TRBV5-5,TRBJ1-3,CASSASRVGNTIYF,TGTGCCAGCAGCGCCAGCAGGGTCGGAAACACCATATATTTT